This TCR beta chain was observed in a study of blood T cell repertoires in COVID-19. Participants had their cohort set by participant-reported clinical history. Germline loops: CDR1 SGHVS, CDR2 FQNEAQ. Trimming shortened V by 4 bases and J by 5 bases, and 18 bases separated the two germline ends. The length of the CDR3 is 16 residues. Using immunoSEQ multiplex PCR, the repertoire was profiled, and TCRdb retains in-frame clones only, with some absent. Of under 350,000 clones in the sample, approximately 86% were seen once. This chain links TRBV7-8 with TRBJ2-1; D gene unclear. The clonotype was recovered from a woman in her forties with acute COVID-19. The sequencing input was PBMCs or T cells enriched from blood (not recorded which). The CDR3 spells CASSSYRVRPDNEQFF. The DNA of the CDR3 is TGTGCCAGCAGCTCGTATCGGGTCCGCCCCGACAATGAGCAGTTCTTC.